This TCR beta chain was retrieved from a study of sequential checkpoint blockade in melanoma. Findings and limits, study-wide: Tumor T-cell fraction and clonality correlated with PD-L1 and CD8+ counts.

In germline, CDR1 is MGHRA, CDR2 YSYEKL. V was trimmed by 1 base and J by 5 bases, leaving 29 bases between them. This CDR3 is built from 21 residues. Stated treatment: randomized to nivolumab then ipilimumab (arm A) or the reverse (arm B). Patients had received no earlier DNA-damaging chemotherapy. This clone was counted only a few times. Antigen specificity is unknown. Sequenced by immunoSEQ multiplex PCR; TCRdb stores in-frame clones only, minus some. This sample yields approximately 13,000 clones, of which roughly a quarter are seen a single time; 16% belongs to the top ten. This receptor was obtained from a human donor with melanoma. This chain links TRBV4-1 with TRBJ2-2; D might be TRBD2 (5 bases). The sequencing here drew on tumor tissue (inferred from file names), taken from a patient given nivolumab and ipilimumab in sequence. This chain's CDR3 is CASSQVRTLHFTNVGTGELFF. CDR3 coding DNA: TGCGCCAGCAGCCAAGTCAGGACTTTACACTTCACTAACGTTGGGACCGGGGAGCTGTTTTTT.